This TCR beta chain stems from a study of Tregs in tolerant kidney transplant recipients. Broader study findings: In tolerant patients, donor-specific Tregs outgrew total Tregs, suggesting antigen-driven expansion. Findings come from small patient numbers and require larger validation.

V was shortened by 5 bases and J by 1 base, with 11 bases between the two germline ends. CDR3 length: 13 amino acids. Germline V gives CDR1 DFQATT, CDR2 SNEGSKA (reference sequence). The protocol was immunoSEQ multiplex PCR, while the TCRdb copy is restricted to in-frame clones and leaves out a portion. The sample's table shows roughly 48,000 clones. Notes on this clone: Antigen unknown. The read stops 3 residues short of the end of the CDR3; the missing end is completed from the germline J gene.

The source is a human donor who received a combined kidney and bone marrow transplant. The chain couples TRBV20-1 to TRBJ1-1; no definite D call. Sequences were derived from CD4+ T cells from blood, sampled before the transplant. The CDR3 bases that were read are TGCAGTGCTCCGGACGGGGAGAACACTGAA. This codes for CSAPDGENTE. The CDR3 in full is CSAPDGENTEAFF.